The 22 T cell receptor beta chains reported below all come from one sample, sequenced in a study of OX40 agonist ivuxolimab in advanced cancers. The method was immunoSEQ multiplex PCR; TCRdb's version includes in-frame clones alone and lacks a portion of them. The data show about 85,000 clones, about 86% seen once. The source was CD4+ or CD8+ T cells sorted from blood, collected in a trial of the OX40 agonist ivuxolimab. Receptors were obtained from an adult with an advanced solid tumor such as melanoma, head and neck, liver or kidney cancer.

CDR3 region: CASTRDRDTEAFF. CDR3 nucleotides: TGTGCCAGTACTCGGGACAGGGACACTGAAGCTTTCTTT. V gene TRBV2 combines with J gene TRBJ1-1; 9 positions match TRBD1. The trim removed 9 bases at V and 3 bases at J, leaving 5 bases unmatched. The length of the CDR3 is 13 residues. Germline CDR1 reads SNHLY; CDR2 reads FYNNEI.

The chain is built from TRBV9 and TRBJ2-3; TRBD2 matches at 10 bases. Germline lookup yields CDR1 SGDLS and CDR2 YYNGEE. Unmatched junction bases numbered 3, after V lost 0 bases and J lost 2 bases. The CDR3 has 16 residues. Here the CDR3 DNA reads TGTGCCAGCAGCGTAGGCACTAGCGGGGTCACAGATACGCAGTATTTT. Translation gives CASSVGTSGVTDTQYF.

The chain carries TRBV7-2 and TRBJ2-5; 11 bases line up with TRBD2. The junction had 8 bases not matched to a gene; V was cut back by 5 bases and J by 3 bases. CDR3 length: 16 amino acids. The germline V gene encodes CDR1 SGHTA and CDR2 FQGNSA. Here the CDR3 reads CASSETLAGGKETQYF. The CDR3 DNA follows: TGTGCCAGCAGCGAAACCCTAGCGGGGGGTAAAGAGACCCAGTACTTC.

This chain links TRBV6-5 with TRBJ1-2; no firm D call. The CDR3 is 12 residues long. Per germline, CDR1 MNHEY and CDR2 SVGAGI. V dropped 5 bases and J dropped 6 bases, with 10 bases sitting between them. The CDR3 DNA reads as TGTGCCAGCAGTGAACCTGGGCATGGCTACACCTTC. It translates to CASSEPGHGYTF.

The chain carries TRBV10-3 and TRBJ1-5; D is undetermined. This CDR3 has 14 amino acids. V was cut by 2 bases and J by 6 bases, with 11 bases left in between. Looked up from germline, CDR1 is ENHRY and CDR2 is SYGVKD. The CDR3 is CAISEGTVPQPQHF. The CDR3 coding sequence is TGTGCCATCAGTGAGGGCACAGTACCTCAGCCCCAGCATTTT.

J is TRBJ2-3 and V is TRBV27; D is tentatively TRBD1 or TRBD2 (6 bases each). The CDR3 runs to 17 residues. Trimming cost V 1 base and J 6 bases, with 20 bases left between them. The germline CDR1 and CDR2 sequences are MNHEY and SMNVEV (reference sequence). The CDR3 reads CASSLYASLGGRDTQYF. The CDR3 DNA reads as TGTGCCAGCAGTTTATACGCTAGTTTGGGGGGCCGGGATACGCAGTATTTT.

This chain uses TRBV19 with TRBJ2-5; TRBD1 aligns across 9 bases. The V gene end was trimmed by 1 base and the J gene end by 3 bases; junction bases not matched to a gene: 6. Germline CDR1 is LNHDA and CDR2 is SQIVND (reference sequence). The CDR3 is 16 amino acids. The CDR3 nucleotides read TGTGCCAGTAGTATAGCCTCAAGGACAGGGGAAGAGACCCAGTACTTC. This codes for CASSIASRTGEETQYF.

The chain recombines TRBV18 with TRBJ2-6; 7 bases align to TRBD1. This CDR3 is built from 16 residues. Germline-derived CDR1 and CDR2 are KGHSH and LQKENI. The V and J ends lost 3 bases and 2 bases, in that order; junction bases with no gene match: 4. The CDR3 nucleotides are TGTGCCAGCTCACCTACCAGGGGGACTGGGGCCAACGTCCTGACTTTC. This translates into CASSPTRGTGANVLTF.

This chain links TRBV7-9 with TRBJ2-5; possible D gene TRBD1, 6 bases. The CDR3 totals 15 residues. Looked up from germline, CDR1 is SEHNR and CDR2 is FQNEAQ (reference sequence). The V and J ends lost 5 bases and 6 bases respectively, with 19 bases between them. The CDR3 bases are TGTGCCAGCAGCCGTACACAGGGAGCCACGAAGACCCAGTACTTC. Protein product: CASSRTQGATKTQYF.

The chain links TRBV6-1 to TRBJ1-2; TRBD1 agrees at 7 bases. With V trimmed by 7 bases and J by 4 bases, 9 bases remained unmatched. The CDR3 length is 14 residues. Germline values: CDR1 MNHNS, CDR2 SASEGT. DNA for the CDR3: TGTGCCAGCAAACTAGACAGGGTAGGCTATGGCTACACCTTC. It yields the protein CASKLDRVGYGYTF.

The J gene is TRBJ1-3, the V gene TRBV27; D is uncertain. The CDR3 contains 14 residues. V lost 5 bases, J lost 0 bases, and 8 bases lay in between. Germline CDR1 reads MNHEY; CDR2 reads SMNVEV (reference sequence). The CDR3 spells CASSQGLSGNTIYF. The CDR3 DNA reads TGTGCCAGCAGTCAAGGTCTCTCTGGAAACACCATATATTTT.

The rearrangement links TRBV5-4 to TRBJ2-7; 8 nucleotides agree with TRBD1. Per germline, CDR1 SGHNT and CDR2 YYREEE (reference sequence). V was pared by 3 bases and J by 3 bases, with 5 bases of the junction left unmatched. This CDR3 contains 14 residues. CDR3 amino acids: CASSSQQGDYEQYF. The CDR3 DNA reads as TGTGCCAGCAGCTCCCAACAGGGGGACTACGAGCAGTACTTC.

This sequence joins TRBV29-1 and TRBJ1-2; 8 bases line up with TRBD1. The junction had 4 bases not matched to a gene; V was cut back by 7 bases and J by 3 bases. The germline V gene encodes CDR1 SQVTM and CDR2 ANQGSEA. The CDR3 runs 12 residues. CDR3 region: CSGKTGDYGYTF. DNA of the CDR3: TGCAGCGGGAAGACAGGGGACTATGGCTACACCTTC.

The V call is TRBV18, the J call TRBJ2-3; 9 bases are a match to TRBD2. CDR3 length: 18 amino acids. The V segment lost 1 base and the J segment 0 bases; nucleotides outside the gene matches: 8. From germline, CDR1 is KGHSH and CDR2 LQKENI. The CDR3 loop is CASSPQGLARTSTDTQYF. The CDR3 DNA is TGTGCCAGCTCACCACAAGGACTAGCGCGTACTAGCACAGATACGCAGTATTTT.

The chain carries TRBV4-2 and TRBJ2-2; D might be TRBD1 (6 bases). V was shortened by 0 bases and J by 5 bases, with 16 bases between the two germline ends. Germline-derived CDR1 and CDR2 are LGHNA and YNFKEQ. The CDR3 spans 17 residues. The CDR3 DNA reads as TGTGCCAGCAGCCAAGATGTGCCAGGGGTGGGGACCGGGGAGCTGTTTTTT. It yields the protein CASSQDVPGVGTGELFF.

The chain combines TRBV16 with TRBJ2-7, with D tentatively TRBD2 (7 bases). From germline, CDR1 is KGHSY and CDR2 FQNENV. The length of the CDR3 is 14 residues. Trimming pared 0 bases from V and 3 bases from J, leaving 9 bases between. CDR3 coding DNA: TGTGCCAGCAGCCAATCGGGGGGGCTCTACGAGCAGTACTTC. Protein product: CASSQSGGLYEQYF.

The chain employs TRBV5-1 and TRBJ1-2; D gene unclear. Germline CDR1 and CDR2: SGHRS and YFSETQ. V gave up 3 bases and J gave up 7 bases, with 16 bases separating them. The CDR3 contains 14 residues. Here the CDR3 DNA reads TGCGCCAGCAGCTACCTACAAGGGAGTGCTGGCTACACCTTC. It specifies CASSYLQGSAGYTF.

This clone occurred once. The CDR3 loop reads CASSFDRWFSPLHF. Here the CDR3 DNA reads TGTGCCAGCAGCTTCGACAGGTGGTTCTCACCCCTCCACTTT. This chain connects TRBV5-5 to TRBJ1-6; possibly TRBD1 for D (6 bases). The V and J ends lost 2 bases and 10 bases respectively, with 13 bases between them. The CDR3 spans 14 residues. CDR1 SGHKS and CDR2 YYEKEE come from the germline V gene (reference sequence).

V is TRBV7-9 and J is TRBJ2-7; 9 bases map to TRBD1. CDR1 is SEHNR and CDR2 is FQNEAQ in the germline V gene (reference sequence). V shed 3 bases and J 6 bases; nucleotides not matched to a gene: 3. The length of the CDR3 is 13 residues. In nucleotides, the CDR3 is TGTGCCAGCAGCTTGGACAGGGGAGGCGAGCAGTACTTC. It is translated as CASSLDRGGEQYF.

V and J are TRBV6-1 and TRBJ2-3; TRBD2 is a possible D gene (6 bases). V was cut by 2 bases and J by 0 bases, with 12 bases left in between. The CDR3 runs 16 residues. Looked up from germline, CDR1 is MNHNS and CDR2 is SASEGT. CDR3 protein: CASSEPGRMSTDTQYF. CDR3 DNA: TGTGCCAGCAGTGAACCTGGGAGGATGAGCACAGATACGCAGTATTTT.

The V gene is TRBV5-6, the J gene TRBJ1-1; 12 nucleotides align to TRBD1. CDR3 length equals 15 residues. V lost 4 bases to trimming and J lost 4 bases; unmatched junction nucleotides: 5. CDR1 is SGHDT and CDR2 is YYEEEE in the germline V gene. CDR3 amino acids: CASSTGTGGSTEAFF. In nucleotides, the CDR3 is TGTGCCAGCAGCACTGGGACAGGGGGCAGCACTGAAGCTTTCTTT.

The chain employs TRBV23-1 and TRBJ1-2; 9 nucleotides agree with TRBD1. TRBV23-1 is reported as an ORF; its role is uncertain. Trimming took 0 bases from V and 6 from J; bases not matched to a gene: 17. The CDR3 length is 19 residues. DNA of the CDR3: TGCGCCAGCAGTCAATCGACTTGGGGGACAGGGAGTATCGCCCATGGCTACACCTTC. It yields the protein CASSQSTWGTGSIAHGYTF.